These T cell receptor beta chains were read from a single sample in a study of blood T cell repertoires in COVID-19. Some clones are missing from TCRdb's copy, which holds only in-frame ones; the method was immunoSEQ multiplex PCR. This sample has hundreds of thousands of clones; around 90% occur once, and the top ten carry approximately 5.7%. The specimen was PBMCs or T cells enriched from blood (not recorded which). Receptors originate from a woman in her thirties or forties who had recovered from COVID-19. Both conserved end residues are part of each CDR3. A D gene is named only where the DNA matches it firmly. The size of a clone is reported for some rows only, either as once, few or many, or as a class for expanded clones.

CDR3 | DNA | size | J | D | V
CASSPGSTDTQYF | TGTGCCAGCAGCCCCGGGAGCACAGATACGCAGTATTTT | NA | TRBJ2-3 | NA | TRBV27
CASSQEWGGTQYF | TGTGCCAGCAGCCAAGAATGGGGCGGGACCCAGTACTTC | NA | TRBJ2-5 | NA | TRBV3-1/TRBV3-2
CASSPRIGQREGSDTQYF | TGTGCCAGCAGCCCCCGAATCGGGCAGCGGGAGGGCTCAGATACGCAGTATTTT | once | TRBJ2-3 | TRBD2 | TRBV3-1/TRBV3-2
CASSIIAESYNEQFF | TGTGCCAGTAGTATTATTGCAGAATCCTACAATGAGCAGTTCTTC | NA | TRBJ2-1 | NA | TRBV19
CASSPHTGTGLNEQYF | TGCGCCAGCAGCCCACACACCGGGACAGGGTTGAACGAGCAGTACTTC | NA | TRBJ2-7 | TRBD1 | TRBV4-3
CASSQESSGSYEQYF | TGTGCCAGCAGCCAAGAGAGTAGCGGGAGTTATGAGCAGTACTTC | once | TRBJ2-7 | TRBD2 | TRBV4-2
CASRGRGQGSLEAFF | TGTGCCAGTAGGGGGCGGGGACAGGGAAGTTTGGAAGCTTTCTTT | NA | TRBJ1-1 | TRBD1 | TRBV19
CASSLRDSNQPQHF | TGTGCCAGTAGTCTCCGGGATAGCAATCAGCCCCAGCATTTT | NA | TRBJ1-5 | NA | TRBV19
CASSKDEETGDRCKQPQHF | TGTGCCAGCAGCAAAGACGAAGAGACAGGGGACCGCTGTAAACAGCCCCAGCATTTT | NA | TRBJ1-5 | NA | TRBV21-1
CASRGQMNTGELFF | TGTGCCAGCAGGGGACAGATGAACACCGGGGAGCTGTTTTTT | NA | TRBJ2-2 | TRBD1 | TRBV11-2
CASSLGPANTGELFF | TGTGCCAGCAGCTTAGGTCCCGCGAACACCGGGGAGCTGTTTTTT | NA | TRBJ2-2 | NA | TRBV7-9
CASTIQGYYEQYF | TGTGCCAGCACCATACAGGGCTACTACGAGCAGTACTTC | NA | TRBJ2-7 | NA | TRBV13
CASSLVTSVTYEQYF | TGTGCCAGCAGCTTAGTGACTAGCGTTACCTACGAGCAGTACTTC | NA | TRBJ2-7 | TRBD2 | TRBV11-1
CSFNGGVGDNEQYF | TGCAGCTTCAACGGCGGGGTTGGTGACAACGAGCAGTACTTC | NA | TRBJ2-7 | NA | TRBV29-1
CASTLDRLNGYTF | TGTGCCAGCACCTTGGACAGGCTTAATGGCTACACCTTC | NA | TRBJ1-2 | TRBD1 | TRBV6-5
CASSVPSLLNTEAFF | TGTGCCAGCAGTGTCCCAAGCCTTTTGAACACTGAAGCTTTCTTT | NA | TRBJ1-1 | NA | TRBV5-6
CASSSSSGRGSYNEQFF | TGTGCCAGCAGCTCAAGTAGCGGGAGAGGCTCCTACAATGAGCAGTTCTTC | NA | TRBJ2-1 | TRBD2 | TRBV7-2
CASSRSTDNEQFF | TGTGCCAGCAGCCGATCGACTGACAATGAGCAGTTCTTC | NA | TRBJ2-1 | NA | TRBV7-2
CASSVQGTQKETQYF | TGTGCCAGTAGCGTACAGGGGACCCAGAAAGAGACCCAGTACTTC | once | TRBJ2-5 | TRBD1 | TRBV19
CASTSGNYNEQFF | TGTGCCAGCACTAGCGGAAACTACAATGAGCAGTTCTTC | NA | TRBJ2-1 | TRBD2 | TRBV19
CASTRGDIRTGEQFF | TGTGCCAGCACCCGGGGGGACATCAGGACCGGTGAGCAGTTCTTC | NA | TRBJ2-1 | NA | TRBV27
CASSTDRDRGNEQYF | TGTGCCAGCAGCACGGACCGGGACAGGGGAAACGAGCAGTACTTC | few | TRBJ2-7 | TRBD1 | TRBV5-4
CASSQVSGLPYEQYF | TGTGCCAGCAGCCAAGTGTCAGGACTCCCCTACGAGCAGTACTTC | NA | TRBJ2-7 | NA | TRBV4-2
CASSTIFTGALEKLFF | TGTGCCAGTAGTACAATCTTTACAGGGGCCCTTGAAAAACTGTTTTTT | NA | TRBJ1-4 | TRBD1 | TRBV19
CASSLSPSDYEQYF | TGTGCCAGCAGCTTAAGTCCGAGTGACTACGAGCAGTACTTC | NA | TRBJ2-7 | NA | TRBV7-9
CASSPTREANEKLFF | TGTGCCAGCAGTCCAACCCGGGAGGCCAATGAAAAACTGTTTTTT | NA | TRBJ1-4 | NA | TRBV9
CASSQEIGEDYGYTF | TGCGCCAGCAGCCAAGAGATAGGGGAAGACTATGGCTACACCTTC | NA | TRBJ1-2 | NA | TRBV4-3
CASSLYAEGEKLFF | TGTGCCAGCAGCTTATACGCTGAGGGTGAAAAACTGTTTTTT | NA | TRBJ1-4 | NA | TRBV7-6
CASRLGQGGSPLHF | TGTGCCAGCAGACTGGGACAGGGAGGCTCACCCCTCCACTTT | NA | TRBJ1-6 | TRBD1 | TRBV6-5
CASSLLLAGRNEQFF | TGTGCCAGCAGCTTATTACTAGCGGGTAGGAATGAGCAGTTCTTC | NA | TRBJ2-1 | TRBD2 | TRBV7-3
CASSVAGIGDTQYF | TGTGCCAGCAGTGTGGCAGGGATCGGAGATACGCAGTATTTT | NA | TRBJ2-3 | NA | TRBV7-2
CASSPLPGGGKQYF | TGTGCCAGCAGTCCACTCCCGGGAGGGGGCAAGCAGTACTTC | NA | TRBJ2-7 | NA | TRBV6-2/TRBV6-3
CASSLLQGEGSGELFF | TGTGCCAGTAGTTTATTACAGGGAGAAGGTTCCGGGGAGCTGTTTTTT | NA | TRBJ2-2 | NA | TRBV19
CASSRQGRILNTEAFF | TGTGCCAGCAGTAGGCAGGGCCGAATCTTGAACACTGAAGCTTTCTTT | NA | TRBJ1-1 | NA | TRBV28
CASSPLLDSYEQYF | TGTGCCAGCAGCCCTCTTCTAGACTCCTACGAGCAGTACTTC | once | TRBJ2-7 | NA | TRBV7-2
CASNPSGSRLEYF | TGTGCCAGCAACCCTAGCGGGAGTAGATTGGAGTATTTT | NA | TRBJ2-3 | TRBD2 | TRBV7-2
CSVGLAYEDEQFF | TGCAGCGTTGGTCTAGCTTACGAGGATGAGCAGTTCTTC | NA | TRBJ2-1 | NA | TRBV29-1
CSVEVHPGLAGVEQYF | TGCAGCGTTGAGGTCCATCCGGGACTAGCGGGAGTGGAGCAGTACTTC | NA | TRBJ2-7 | TRBD2 | TRBV29-1
CASSLGLAGTGELFF | TGTGCCAGCAGCTTAGGTCTAGCGGGCACCGGGGAGCTGTTTTTT | NA | TRBJ2-2 | TRBD2 | TRBV7-9
CASSMSGAQEKLFF | TGCGCCAGCAGCATGAGCGGGGCCCAGGAAAAACTGTTTTTT | NA | TRBJ1-4 | NA | TRBV5-1
CASSRTRTGMYEQYF | TGTGCCAGTAGCCGAACCCGGACAGGGATGTACGAGCAGTACTTC | NA | TRBJ2-7 | TRBD1 | TRBV19
CASSGWTGPNEKLFF | TGTGCCAGCAGTGGTTGGACAGGCCCGAATGAAAAACTGTTTTTT | NA | TRBJ1-4 | TRBD1 | TRBV25-1
CASRRGPYEQYF | TGTGCCAGCAGGCGGGGTCCCTACGAGCAGTACTTC | NA | TRBJ2-7 | NA | TRBV12-3/TRBV12-4
CASSFGHPLAGEQFF | TGTGCCAGCAGTTTTGGGCACCCACTAGCAGGAGAGCAGTTCTTC | NA | TRBJ2-1 | NA | TRBV27
CASSLVTGGYEQYF | TGCGCCAGCAGCTTGGTGACAGGGGGCTACGAGCAGTACTTC | NA | TRBJ2-7 | TRBD1 | TRBV5-1